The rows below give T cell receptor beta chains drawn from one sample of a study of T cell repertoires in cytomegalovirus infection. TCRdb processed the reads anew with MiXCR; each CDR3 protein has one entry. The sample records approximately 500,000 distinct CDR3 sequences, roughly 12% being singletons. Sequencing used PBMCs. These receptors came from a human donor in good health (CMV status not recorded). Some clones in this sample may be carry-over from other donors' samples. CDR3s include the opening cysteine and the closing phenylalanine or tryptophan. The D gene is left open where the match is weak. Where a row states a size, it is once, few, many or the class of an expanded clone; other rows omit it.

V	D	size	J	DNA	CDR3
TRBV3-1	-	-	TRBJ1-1	TGTGCCAGCAGCCAATACAGGGACACTGAAGCTTTCTTT	CASSQYRDTEAFF
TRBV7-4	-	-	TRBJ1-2	TGTGCCAGCAGCGTCCGGGACACAGCATTATTCTATGGCTACACCTTC	CASSVRDTALFYGYTF
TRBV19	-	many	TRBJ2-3	TGTGCCAGTACCCCCTACGGCACAGATACGCAGTATTTT	CASTPYGTDTQYF
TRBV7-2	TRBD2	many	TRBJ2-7	TGTGCCAGCAGCTTAGGAGCGGGAGGGTACGAGCAGTACTTC	CASSLGAGGYEQYF
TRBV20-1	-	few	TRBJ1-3	TGCAGTGCTAGAGACCAAGGAGAACTATCTGGAAACACCATATATTTT	CSARDQGELSGNTIYF
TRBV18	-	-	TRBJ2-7	TGTGCCAGCTCACCACTGGCGGGGCACTCCTACGAGCAGTACTTC	CASSPLAGHSYEQYF
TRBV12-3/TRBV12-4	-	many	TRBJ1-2	TGTGCCAGCAGTTTTGGTAGGGAATACACCTTC	CASSFGREYTF
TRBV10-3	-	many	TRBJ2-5	TGTGCCATCAGTGAGCCGAGTAGGGGGGAGGAGACCCAGTACTTC	CAISEPSRGEETQYF
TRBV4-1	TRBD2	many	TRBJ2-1	TGCGCCACGGCGGCTAGCGGGAGTTATGAGCAGTTCTTC	CATAASGSYEQFF
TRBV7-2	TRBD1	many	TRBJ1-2	TGTGCCAGCAGCTTCTGGGCTAGGGGGGGGACAGATGGCTACACCTTC	CASSFWARGGTDGYTF
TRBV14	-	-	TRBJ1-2	TGTGCCAGCAGCCAAGGAGTAAACTATGGCTACACCTTC	CASSQGVNYGYTF
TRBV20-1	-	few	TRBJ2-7	TGCAGTGCCCTCCGGGGGGCGGGCGAGCAGTACTTC	CSALRGAGEQYF
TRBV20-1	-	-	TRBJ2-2	TGCAGTGCCAGAGAGAGGGCTTGGACCGGGGAGCTGTTTTTT	CSARERAWTGELFF
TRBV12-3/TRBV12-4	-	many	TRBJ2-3	TGTGCCAGCGCTCCAATGAGGGGCACAGATACGCAGTATTTT	CASAPMRGTDTQYF
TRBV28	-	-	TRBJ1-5	TGTGCCAGCAGAACATCACAGGGTTTTGTTCAGCCCCAGCATTTT	CASRTSQGFVQPQHF
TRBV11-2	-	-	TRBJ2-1	TGTGCCAGCAGCTTTGGGCCGACTAGTCCCTCGCGTAATGAGCAGTTCTTC	CASSFGPTSPSRNEQFF
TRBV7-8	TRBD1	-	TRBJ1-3	TGTGCCAGCAGCTCGGCCGGACAGGGAAGTAGAAACACCATATATTTT	CASSSAGQGSRNTIYF
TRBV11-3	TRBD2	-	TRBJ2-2	TGTGCCAGCAGCCTCTTAGCGGGAGGGCCGGTCACCGGGGAGCTGTTTTTT	CASSLLAGGPVTGELFF
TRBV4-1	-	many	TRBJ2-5	TGCGCCAGCAGCCAAGCGTATCGAGAGACCCAGTACTTC	CASSQAYRETQYF
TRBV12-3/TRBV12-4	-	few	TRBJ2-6	TGTGCCAGCAGTTTATCTCCCGCGGGCTCTGGGGCCAACGTCCTGACTTTC	CASSLSPAGSGANVLTF
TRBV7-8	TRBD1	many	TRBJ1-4	TGTGCCAGCAGCCACAGGGGGCGGTTGGAAAAACTGTTTTTT	CASSHRGRLEKLFF
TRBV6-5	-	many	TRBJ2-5	TGTGCCAGCAGTTACTCCGCTCAGCCCGGGGGAGAGACCCAGTACTTC	CASSYSAQPGGETQYF
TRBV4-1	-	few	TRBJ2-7	TGCGCCAGCAGCCAAGCCTCGAAGAGCTCCTACGAGCAGTACTTC	CASSQASKSSYEQYF
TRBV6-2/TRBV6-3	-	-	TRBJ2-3	TGTGCCAGCAGTTACCTGACTCGCAGGGATACGCAGTATTTT	CASSYLTRRDTQYF
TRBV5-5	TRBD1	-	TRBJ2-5	TGTGCCAGCACCCCCCAGGGGACAGAAGAGACCCAGTACTTC	CASTPQGTEETQYF
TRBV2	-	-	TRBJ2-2	TGTGCCAGCAGTGTTACGGGTCCGACCGGGGAGCTGTTTTTT	CASSVTGPTGELFF
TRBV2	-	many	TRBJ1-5	TGTGCCAGCAAGGGCGGAATTTATAGCAATCAGCCCCAGCATTTT	CASKGGIYSNQPQHF
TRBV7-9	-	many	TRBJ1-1	TGTGCCAGCAGCTTACGACCGGGGGCAAACACTGAAGCTTTCTTT	CASSLRPGANTEAFF
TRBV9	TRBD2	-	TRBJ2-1	TGTGCCAGCAGCGTAGGAGTAAAGCGGGAGGCGCATGAGCAGTTCTTC	CASSVGVKREAHEQFF
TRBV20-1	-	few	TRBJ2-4	TGCAGTGCCTCTTTAGGGGGACGGCAAGCCAAAAACATTCAGTACTTC	CSASLGGRQAKNIQYF
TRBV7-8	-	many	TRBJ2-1	TGTGCCAGCAGCTTAGACACGGCAGGACATGAGCAGTTCTTC	CASSLDTAGHEQFF
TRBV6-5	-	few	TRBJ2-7	TGTGCCAGCACAGAGAGCGGAGGGAGGTACGAGCAGTACTTC	CASTESGGRYEQYF
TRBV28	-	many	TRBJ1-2	TGTGCCAGCAGTTTATTCGTTAGGAGTTCGCGTGGCTACACCTTC	CASSLFVRSSRGYTF
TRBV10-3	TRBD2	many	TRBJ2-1	TGTGCCATCGGGGGGGAGGCGGCGAATGAGCAGTTCTTC	CAIGGEAANEQFF
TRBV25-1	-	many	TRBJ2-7	TGTGCCAGCAGTGAAGATTGGGTGCCCTACGAGCAGTACTTC	CASSEDWVPYEQYF
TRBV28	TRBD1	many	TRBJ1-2	TGTGCCAGCCGGACAGGGAGACCCTATGGCTACACCTTC	CASRTGRPYGYTF